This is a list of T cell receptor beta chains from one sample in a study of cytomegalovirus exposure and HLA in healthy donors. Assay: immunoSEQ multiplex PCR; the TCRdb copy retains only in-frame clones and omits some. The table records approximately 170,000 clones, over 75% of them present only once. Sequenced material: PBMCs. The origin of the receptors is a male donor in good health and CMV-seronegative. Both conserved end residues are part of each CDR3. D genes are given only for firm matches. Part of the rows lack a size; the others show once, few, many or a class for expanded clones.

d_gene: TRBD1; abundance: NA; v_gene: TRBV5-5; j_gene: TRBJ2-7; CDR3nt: TGTGCCAGCAGCTTGGCCAGGGGGCCCCCCTACGAGCAGTACTTC; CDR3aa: CASSLARGPPYEQYF
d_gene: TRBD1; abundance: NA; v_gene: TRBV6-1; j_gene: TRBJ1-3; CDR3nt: TGTGCCAGCAGGAGACAGGGTTTGGCTGGAAACACCATATATTTT; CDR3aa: CASRRQGLAGNTIYF
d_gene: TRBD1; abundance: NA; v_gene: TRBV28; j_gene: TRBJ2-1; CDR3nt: TGTGCCAGCAGTTTGGCCGGGACAGGGGACGGAGGATGGTTCTTC; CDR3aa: CASSLAGTGDGGWFF
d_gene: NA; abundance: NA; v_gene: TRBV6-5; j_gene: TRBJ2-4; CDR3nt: TGTGCCAGCAGGACCTACAGGGAGGCCAAAAACATTCAGTACTTC; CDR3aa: CASRTYREAKNIQYF
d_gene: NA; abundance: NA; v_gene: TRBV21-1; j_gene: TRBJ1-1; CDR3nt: TGTGCCAGCAGCAAATGGGGCAGGCGGGCTTTCTTT; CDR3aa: CASSKWGRRAFF
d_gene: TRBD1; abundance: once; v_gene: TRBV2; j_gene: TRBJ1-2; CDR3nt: TGTGCCAGCATTAGGGGACAGGGGACCGCTGGCTACACCTTC; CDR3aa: CASIRGQGTAGYTF
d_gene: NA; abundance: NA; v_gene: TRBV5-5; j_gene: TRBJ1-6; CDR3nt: TGTGCCAGCAGCGGTGACAGAGATTCACCCCTCCACTTT; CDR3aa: CASSGDRDSPLHF
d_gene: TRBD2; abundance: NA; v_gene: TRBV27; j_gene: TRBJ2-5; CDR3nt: TGTGCCAGCAGTAGGCTCTCGGTAGCGGGGGGTCAAGAGACCCAGTACTTC; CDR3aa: CASSRLSVAGGQETQYF
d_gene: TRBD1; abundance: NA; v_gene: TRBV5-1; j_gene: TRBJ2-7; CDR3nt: TGCGCCAGCAGCTTGGAACACAGACAGGGGTTGGACGAGCAGTACTTC; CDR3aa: CASSLEHRQGLDEQYF
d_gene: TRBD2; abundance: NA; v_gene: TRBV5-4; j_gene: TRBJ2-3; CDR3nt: TGTGCCAGCAATAGCGGGGGGGCAGGCGATACGCAGTATTTT; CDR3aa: CASNSGGAGDTQYF
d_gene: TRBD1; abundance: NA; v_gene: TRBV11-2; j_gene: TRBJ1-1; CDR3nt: TGTGCCAGCAGCTTTACAGGGGTGACTGAAGCTTTCTTT; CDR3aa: CASSFTGVTEAFF
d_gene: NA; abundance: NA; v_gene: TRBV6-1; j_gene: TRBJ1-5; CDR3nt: TGTGCCAGCCTCCGGGACACCTTATCGGCCCAGCATTTT; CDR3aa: CASLRDTLSAQHF
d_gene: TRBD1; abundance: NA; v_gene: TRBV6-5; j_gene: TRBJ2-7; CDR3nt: TGTGCCAGCAGGAACAGGGGTTCTTCCTACGAGCAGTACTTC; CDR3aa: CASRNRGSSYEQYF
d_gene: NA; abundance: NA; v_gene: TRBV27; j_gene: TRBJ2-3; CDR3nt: TGTGCCAGCAGTATCCAACGCGGGACCACAGATACGCAGTATTTT; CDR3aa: CASSIQRGTTDTQYF
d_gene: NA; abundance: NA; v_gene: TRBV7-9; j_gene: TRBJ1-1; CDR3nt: TGTGCCAGCAGCCCCCGGTGGAGCGCGGGCTCTGAAGCTTTCTTT; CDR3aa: CASSPRWSAGSEAFF
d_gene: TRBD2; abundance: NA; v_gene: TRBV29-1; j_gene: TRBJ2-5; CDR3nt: TGCAGCGTTGAAGCGACTCGGGCGGGGGGGCAAGAGACCCAGTACTTC; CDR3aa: CSVEATRAGGQETQYF
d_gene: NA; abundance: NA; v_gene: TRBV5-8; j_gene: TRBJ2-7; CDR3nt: TGTGCCAGCAGCCTACCCTCCTACGAGCAGTACTTC; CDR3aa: CASSLPSYEQYF
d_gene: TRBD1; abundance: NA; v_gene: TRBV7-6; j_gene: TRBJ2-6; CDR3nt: TGTGCCAGCAGCGGGGGTGGGACAGGGAGGAACGTCCTGACTTTC; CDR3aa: CASSGGGTGRNVLTF
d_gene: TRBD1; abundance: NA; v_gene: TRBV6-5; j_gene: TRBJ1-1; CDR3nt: TGTGCCAGCAGTTACCAGGGGGTCGACACTGAAGCTTTCTTT; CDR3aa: CASSYQGVDTEAFF
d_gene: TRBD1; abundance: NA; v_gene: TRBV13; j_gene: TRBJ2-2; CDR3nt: TGTGCCAGCAGCTCCAGACAGGGGGCGGCGAACACCGGGGAGCTGTTTTTT; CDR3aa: CASSSRQGAANTGELFF
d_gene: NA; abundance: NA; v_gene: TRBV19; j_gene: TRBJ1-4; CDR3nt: TGTGCCAGTAGTGGAACTATTGAGTATGAAAAACTGTTTTTT; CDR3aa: CASSGTIEYEKLFF
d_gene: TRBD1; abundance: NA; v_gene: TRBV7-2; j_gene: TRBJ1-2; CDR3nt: TGTGCCAGCAGGGGGACAGGCGGCTACACCTTC; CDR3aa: CASRGTGGYTF
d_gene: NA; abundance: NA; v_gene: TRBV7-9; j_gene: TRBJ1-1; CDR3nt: TGTGCCAGCAGCTTATCGGGGATGGACACTGAAGCTTTCTTT; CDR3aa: CASSLSGMDTEAFF
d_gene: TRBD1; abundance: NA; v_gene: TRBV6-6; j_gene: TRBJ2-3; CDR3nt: TGTGCCAGCAGTCGGGACAGGACCACAGATACGCAGTATTTT; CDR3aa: CASSRDRTTDTQYF
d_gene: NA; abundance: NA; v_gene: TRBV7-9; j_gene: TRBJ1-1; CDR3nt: TGTGCCAGCAGCCCACGACAGGAGAACACTGAAGCTTTCTTT; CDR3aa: CASSPRQENTEAFF
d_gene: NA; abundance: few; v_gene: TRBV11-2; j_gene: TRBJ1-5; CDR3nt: TGTGCCAGCAGCTTAGGGAGGGCTAGGCAGCCCCAGCATTTT; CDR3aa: CASSLGRARQPQHF
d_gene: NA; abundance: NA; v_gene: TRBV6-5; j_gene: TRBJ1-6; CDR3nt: TGTGCCAGCAGAAACAGGTCCCCCTATAATTCACCCCTCCACTTT; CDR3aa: CASRNRSPYNSPLHF
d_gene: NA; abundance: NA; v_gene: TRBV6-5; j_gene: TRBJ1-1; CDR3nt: TGTGCCAGCAGTTATTCGGGGTTGAACACTGAAGCTTTCTTT; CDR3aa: CASSYSGLNTEAFF
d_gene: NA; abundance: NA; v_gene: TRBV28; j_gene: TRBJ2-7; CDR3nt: TGTGCCAGCAGTTTACAGTACGAGCAGTACTTC; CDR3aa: CASSLQYEQYF
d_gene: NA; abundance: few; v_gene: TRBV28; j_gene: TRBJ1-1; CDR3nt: TGTGCCAGCCGCAGGGAGGGGGTGAACACTGAAGCTTTCTTT; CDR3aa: CASRREGVNTEAFF
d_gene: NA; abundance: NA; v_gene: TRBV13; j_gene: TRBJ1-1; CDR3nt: TGTGCCAGCAGCTTGGGGGGGCGGACTGAAGCTTTCTTT; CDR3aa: CASSLGGRTEAFF
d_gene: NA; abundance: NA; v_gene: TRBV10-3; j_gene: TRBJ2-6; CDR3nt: TGTGCCATCAGTGAGATTGAGGAGGCCGGGGCCAACGTCCTGACTTTC; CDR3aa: CAISEIEEAGANVLTF
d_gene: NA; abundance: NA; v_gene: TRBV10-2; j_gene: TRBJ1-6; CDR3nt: TGCGCCAGCAGTGAGGGGGGGGCGACGAATTCACCCCTCCACTTT; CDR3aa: CASSEGGATNSPLHF
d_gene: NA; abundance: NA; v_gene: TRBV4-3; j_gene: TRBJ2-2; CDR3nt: TGCGCCAGCAGCCAAGGCGCAGGGCGACACACCGGGGAGCTGTTTTTT; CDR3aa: CASSQGAGRHTGELFF
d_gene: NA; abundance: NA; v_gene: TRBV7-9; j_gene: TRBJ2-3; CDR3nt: TGTGCCAGCAGCCCCAGAGGTCGACCGAGCACAGATACGCAGTATTTT; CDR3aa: CASSPRGRPSTDTQYF
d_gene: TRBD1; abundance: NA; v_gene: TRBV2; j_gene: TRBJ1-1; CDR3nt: TGTGCCAGCGGAGGACAGGGGGTCACTGAAGCTTTCTTT; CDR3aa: CASGGQGVTEAFF
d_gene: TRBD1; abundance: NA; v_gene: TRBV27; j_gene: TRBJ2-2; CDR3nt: TGTGCCAGCACGACAGGGCGAGGCACCGGGGAGCTGTTTTTT; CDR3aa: CASTTGRGTGELFF
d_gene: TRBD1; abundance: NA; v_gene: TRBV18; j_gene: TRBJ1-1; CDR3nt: TGTGCCAGCTCCCCCGGGACAGGGATAAATGAAGCTTTCTTT; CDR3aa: CASSPGTGINEAFF
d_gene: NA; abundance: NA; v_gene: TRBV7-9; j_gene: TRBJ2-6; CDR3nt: TGTGCCAGCAGTCGTAGAGGCTCGGCGCCTGGGGCCAACGTCCTGACTTTC; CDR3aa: CASSRRGSAPGANVLTF
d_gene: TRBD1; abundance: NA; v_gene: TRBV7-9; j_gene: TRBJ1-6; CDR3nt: TGTGCCAGCAGCAGGGGACAGCCCGCAGGGAGTTCACCCCTCCACTTT; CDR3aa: CASSRGQPAGSSPLHF
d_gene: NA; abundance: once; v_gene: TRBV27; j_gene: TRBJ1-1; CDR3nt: TGTGCCAGCAGTTCCCTCAACGGTCCGAACACTGAAGCTTTCTTT; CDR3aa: CASSSLNGPNTEAFF
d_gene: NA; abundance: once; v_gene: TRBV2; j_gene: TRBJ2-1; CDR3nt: TGTGCCAGCAGCGAAAACAGGGCAGGGTACAATGAGCAGTTCTTC; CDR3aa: CASSENRAGYNEQFF
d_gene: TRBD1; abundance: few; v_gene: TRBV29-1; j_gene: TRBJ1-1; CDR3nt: TGCAGCGTGACGGGACAGATGAACACTGAAGCTTTCTTT; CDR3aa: CSVTGQMNTEAFF
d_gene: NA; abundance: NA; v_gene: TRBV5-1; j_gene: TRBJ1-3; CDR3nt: TGCGCCAGCAGCATCCTAGGGGCCTCTGGAAACACCATATATTTT; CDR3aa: CASSILGASGNTIYF
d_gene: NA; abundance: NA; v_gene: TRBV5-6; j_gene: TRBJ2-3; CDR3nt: TGTGCCAGCAGCTTGGTAGCCACAGATACGCAGTATTTT; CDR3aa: CASSLVATDTQYF
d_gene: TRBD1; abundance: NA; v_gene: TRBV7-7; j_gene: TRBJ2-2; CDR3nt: TGTGCTAGCAGCTCGGACAGGGTGACCGGGGAGCTGTTTTTT; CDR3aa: CASSSDRVTGELFF
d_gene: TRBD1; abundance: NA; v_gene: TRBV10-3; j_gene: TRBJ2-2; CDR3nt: TGTGCCATCAGTGATCCGGGACAGGGGGTCGGGGAGCTGTTTTTT; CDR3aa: CAISDPGQGVGELFF
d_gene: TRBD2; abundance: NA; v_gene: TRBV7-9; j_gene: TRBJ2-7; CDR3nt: TGTGCCAGCAACAATCCAGGTTCTAGCGGGGTCTCCTACGAGCAGTACTTC; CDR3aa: CASNNPGSSGVSYEQYF
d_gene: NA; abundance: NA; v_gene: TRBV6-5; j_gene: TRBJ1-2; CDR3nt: TGTGCCAGCAGTTACGGGCGAGAGAACTATGGCTACACCTTC; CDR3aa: CASSYGRENYGYTF